These 15 T cell receptor beta chains originate from one sample sequenced in a study of blood T cell repertoires in COVID-19. Assay used: immunoSEQ multiplex PCR; TCRdb lists only in-frame clones, some missing. The data contain about 97,000 clones, 80% to 95% of them singletons. Material for sequencing was peripheral blood. These receptor sequences come from a man aged 18 to 30 with acute or convalescent COVID-19.

The rearrangement uses TRBV27 and TRBJ1-4, with a tentative D call TRBD1 (5 bases). CDR1 is MNHEY and CDR2 is SMNVEV in the germline V gene (reference sequence). The length of the CDR3 is 13 residues. The V end was cut by 6 bases, the J end by 2 bases, with 7 bases between. Here the CDR3 reads CASRQATNEKLFF. The CDR3, as DNA: TGTGCCAGCAGACAGGCTACTAATGAAAAACTGTTTTTT.

The CDR3: CASNNNLRAGELFF. The CDR3 DNA is TGTGCCAGCAACAACAACCTCAGGGCCGGGGAGCTGTTTTTT. This rearrangement joins TRBV7-9 to TRBJ2-2; TRBD1 might be the D (5 bases). The V end lost 7 bases, the J end lost 6 bases, and 15 bases lay between the germline ends. This CDR3 contains 14 residues. CDR1 SEHNR and CDR2 FQNEAQ come from the germline V gene (reference sequence).

CDR3 DNA sequence: TGTGCCAGCAGCTTGGCGGCGGGCGCTTTGAGCAATGAGCAGTTCTTC. Its translation: CASSLAAGALSNEQFF. J is TRBJ2-1 and V is TRBV5-4; tentative D call: TRBD2 (5 bases). The CDR3 extends over 16 amino acids. V shed 0 bases and J shed 6 bases, with 16 bases lying between them. CDR1 and CDR2 (germline): SGHNT, YYREEE (reference sequence).

The DNA for the CDR3 is TGTGCCTGGAGTGTACTGTTGGGGGCGGGAGAGACCCAGTACTTC. As protein: CAWSVLLGAGETQYF. The chain links TRBV30 to TRBJ2-5; a weak D match, TRBD1 (6 bases). CDR3 length: 15 residues. Trimming pared 0 bases from V and 4 bases from J, leaving 15 bases between. CDR1 is GTSNPN and CDR2 is SVGIG in the germline V gene (reference sequence).

The V and J genes are TRBV3-1 (or the pseudogene TRBV3-2) and TRBJ1-5, with TRBD1 as a possible D gene (5 bases). Per germline, CDR1 LGHDT and CDR2 YNNKEL (reference sequence). The CDR3 sequence is 14 residues long. Trimming took off 0 bases at V and 7 bases at J, with 10 bases between the two ends. The CDR3 sequence: CASSQDLRGQPQHF. DNA for the CDR3: TGTGCCAGCAGCCAAGACTTGCGGGGGCAGCCCCAGCATTTT.

The chain combines TRBV3-1 (or the pseudogene TRBV3-2) with TRBJ1-2; D unresolved. The length of the CDR3 is 13 residues. Germline V CDR1 and CDR2: LGHDT, YNNKEL (reference sequence). Trimming stripped 4 bases from V and 10 bases from J, with 16 bases between. CDR3 DNA sequence: TGTGCCAGCAGCCTTTCCCCCCACTTATCCTACACCTTC. Amino acid sequence: CASSLSPHLSYTF.

This clone was observed a handful of times. The chain combines TRBV11-2 with TRBJ2-5; 7 nucleotides match TRBD2. This CDR3 comprises 13 residues. V lost 7 bases and J lost 1; bases outside the gene matches: 3. Per the germline V gene, CDR1 is SGHAT and CDR2 is FQNNGV. This chain's CDR3 is CASTRGVQETQYF. In DNA form, the CDR3 reads TGTGCCAGCACCCGGGGGGTCCAAGAGACCCAGTACTTC.

This clone was counted once. The rearrangement uses TRBV11-2 and TRBJ1-1, with a tentative D call TRBD1 (6 bases). Between the trimmed V and J ends, which lost 5 bases and 8 bases, there was a span of 18 bases. CDR3 length: 14 residues. From germline, CDR1 is SGHAT and CDR2 FQNNGV. DNA of the CDR3: TGTGCCAGCAGCCAAGAGGGACACTACCTAGAAGCTTTCTTT. This sequence encodes CASSQEGHYLEAFF.

This chain connects TRBV4-1 to TRBJ2-7, with D possibly being TRBD1 (5 bases). The CDR3 runs to 15 residues. V was pared by 0 bases and J by 2 bases, with 11 bases between. Germline values: CDR1 MGHRA, CDR2 YSYEKL. The CDR3 DNA sequence: TGCGCCAGCAGCCAAGAGACAGAGATTCCCTACGAGCAGTACTTC. It codes for CASSQETEIPYEQYF.

The chain is built from TRBV29-1 and TRBJ1-1; tentative D call: TRBD1 (5 bases). With 1 base removed from V and 5 bases from J, the gap between germline ends came to 11 bases. The CDR3 contains 13 residues. CDR1 is SQVTM and CDR2 is ANQGSEA in the germline V gene. CDR3 DNA: TGCAGCGTTGAAGGGGGCGCAGGAACTGAAGCTTTCTTT. It is translated as CSVEGGAGTEAFF.

Relative to its sample, this clone is medium-sized. The chain employs TRBV6-4 and TRBJ2-7; 8 bases agree with TRBD1. CDR3 length: 14 residues. Trimming took 6 bases from V and 3 from J; bases not matched to a gene: 7. CDR1 and CDR2 from the germline V gene are MRHNA and SNTAGT. The CDR3 reads CASRESGGSYEQYF. In DNA, the CDR3 is TGTGCCAGCAGGGAATCAGGGGGCAGCTACGAGCAGTACTTC.

The chain uses TRBV18 and TRBJ2-3; tentatively, D is TRBD2 (7 bases). V shed 1 base and J shed 4 bases, with 12 bases lying between them. The germline V gene encodes CDR1 KGHSH and CDR2 LQKENI. This CDR3 region has 15 residues. The CDR3 reads CASSPRGGAADTQYF. The CDR3 region has the DNA TGTGCCAGCTCACCACGGGGGGGCGCCGCAGATACGCAGTATTTT.

The genes are TRBV30 and TRBJ1-1, with TRBD1 as a possible D gene (6 bases). Germline V gives CDR1 GTSNPN, CDR2 SVGIG (reference sequence). Trimming shortened V by 1 base and J by 11 bases, and 17 bases separated the two germline ends. The CDR3 spans 13 residues. The CDR3 bases are TGTGCCTGGAGTGCTCGAACCACAGGGTCGGCTTTCTTT. Translation: CAWSARTTGSAFF.

V is TRBV11-2 and J is TRBJ1-1; D is ambiguous. V was cut by 0 bases and J by 0 bases, with 8 bases left in between. This CDR3 is built from 15 residues. CDR1 is SGHAT, CDR2 FQNNGV, per germline. This CDR3 reads CASSLESRMNTEAFF. The DNA of the CDR3 is TGTGCCAGCAGCTTAGAGAGCAGGATGAACACTGAAGCTTTCTTT.

V usage is TRBV7-9 and J usage is TRBJ1-2; 8 bases agree with TRBD1. CDR1 is SEHNR and CDR2 is FQNEAQ in the germline V gene (reference sequence). This CDR3 comprises 14 residues. The V gene end was trimmed by 11 bases and the J gene end by 3 bases; junction bases not matched to a gene: 11. The CDR3 reads CAVTDRVSDYGYTF. The CDR3 nucleotides read TGTGCCGTAACGGACAGGGTGTCTGACTATGGCTACACCTTC.